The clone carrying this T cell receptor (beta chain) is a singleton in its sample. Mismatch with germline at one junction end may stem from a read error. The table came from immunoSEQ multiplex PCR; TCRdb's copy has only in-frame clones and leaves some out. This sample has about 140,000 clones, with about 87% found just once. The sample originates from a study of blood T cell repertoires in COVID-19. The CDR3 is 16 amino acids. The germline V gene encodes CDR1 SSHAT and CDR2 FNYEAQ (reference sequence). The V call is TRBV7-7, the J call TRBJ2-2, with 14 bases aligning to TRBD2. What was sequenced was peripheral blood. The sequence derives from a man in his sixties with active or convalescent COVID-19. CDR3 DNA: TGTGCTAGCAGCCAGACTAGCGGGAGGGTCGGCGGGGAGCTGTTTTTT. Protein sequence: CASSQTSGRVGGELFF.